Listed here are 13 T cell receptor beta chains from one sample, sequenced in a study of long-term antiretroviral therapy in people with HIV (dated by TCRdb to between 2020 and 2023). Sequencing of the TRB variable region was done with the immunoSEQ hsTCRB v3.0 assay at survey level resolution. This is the immuneACCESS table as TCRdb keeps it, with only in-frame sequences that have V and J called. A part of the clones is gone; compared with another copy, unresolved V genes explain less than half, and the rest is unexplained. The sample has about 7,600 clones on record, almost 75% of them singletons. Clones ranked in the top ten supply about 30% of the sample. Here the sequenced sample was unsorted PBMCs, taken 0.2 years after starting antiretroviral therapy. These TCRs come from a middle-aged man with HIV.

This chain connects TRBV10-3 to TRBJ1-6, with TRBD1 matching 8 bases. V lost 0 bases and J lost 0; bases outside the gene matches: 7. This CDR3 region has 19 residues. The germline gives CDR1 ENHRY, CDR2 SYGVKD. The CDR3 here is CAISESKQGAGSYNSPLHF. The CDR3 bases are TGTGCCATCAGTGAGTCGAAGCAGGGGGCAGGCTCCTATAATTCACCCCTCCACTTT.

The chain is built from TRBV11-1 and TRBJ2-1; D is undetermined. The CDR3 runs 16 residues. Germline CDR1 reads SGHAT; CDR2 reads FQDESV (reference sequence). V lost 6 bases to trimming and J lost 0 bases, with 15 bases between them. The chain's CDR3 is CASSSLAASSYNEQFF. The DNA for the CDR3 is TGTGCCAGCAGTTCCCTTGCTGCGAGCTCCTACAATGAGCAGTTCTTC.

The rearrangement uses TRBV27 and TRBJ2-1; D gene unclear. The CDR3 runs 14 residues. V was pared by 3 bases and J by 0 bases, with 6 bases between. Germline V gene sequence: CDR1 MNHEY, CDR2 SMNVEV (reference sequence). CDR3: CASSFGSSYNEQFF. CDR3 nucleotides: TGTGCCAGCAGTTTTGGGTCCTCCTACAATGAGCAGTTCTTC.

V gene TRBV11-3 combines with J gene TRBJ2-2; D uncertain. V was pared by 3 bases and J by 1 base, with 6 bases between. The CDR3 sequence is 14 residues long. Germline loops: CDR1 SGHNT, CDR2 YENEEA. CDR3: CASSFDWNTGELFF. The CDR3 DNA reads as TGTGCCAGCAGCTTCGACTGGAACACCGGGGAGCTGTTTTTT.

This clone was seen only a few times. The chain recombines TRBV7-8 with TRBJ2-7, with TRBD2 matching over 10 bases. The germline V gene has CDR1 SGHVS and CDR2 FQNEAQ. This CDR3 is built from 15 residues. The V gene end was trimmed by 5 bases and the J gene end by 4 bases; junction bases not matched to a gene: 8. The CDR3 coding sequence is TGTGCCAGCAGCAGGACGGGACTAGCGTCTTACGAGCAGTACTTC. Amino acids: CASSRTGLASYEQYF.

The CDR3 reads CASSLLTSGGGETQYF. DNA for the CDR3: TGTGCCAGCAGCCTACTGACTAGCGGGGGCGGGGAGACCCAGTACTTC. The chain employs TRBV2 and TRBJ2-5; TRBD2 agrees at 12 bases. Trimming cost V 6 bases and J 5 bases; bases outside gene matches: 10. The CDR3 has 16 residues. CDR1 SNHLY and CDR2 FYNNEI come from the germline V gene. The whole variable domain, filled in from reference TRBV2 and TRBJ2-5, reads EPEVTQTPSHQVTQMGQEVILRCVPISNHLYFYWYRQILGQKVEFLVSFYNNEISEKSEIFDDQFSVERPDGSNFTLKIRSTKLEDSAMYFCASSLLTSGGGETQYFGPGTRLLVL.

The chain carries TRBV5-1 and TRBJ2-7, with a possible D match to TRBD1 (6 bases). CDR1 and CDR2 (germline): SGHRS, YFSETQ. The ends were cut back, 2 bases at V and 2 bases at J, with 14 bases in the middle. The CDR3 runs 15 residues. DNA of the CDR3: TGCGCCAGCAGCTTAGTAACAGGGACCCCCTACGAGCAGTACTTC. Amino acid sequence: CASSLVTGTPYEQYF. Supplemented by reference TRBV5-1 and TRBJ2-7, the full variable domain reads KAGVTQTPRYLIKTRGQQVTLSCSPISGHRSVSWYQQTPGQGLQFLFEYFSETQRNKGNFPGRFSGRQFSNSRSEMNVSTLELGDSALYLCASSLVTGTPYEQYFGPGTRLTVT.

This sequence joins TRBV2 and TRBJ2-7; 7 bases fit TRBD1. Per the germline V gene, CDR1 is SNHLY and CDR2 is FYNNEI. The ends lost 6 bases at V and 3 bases at J; junction bases unmatched: 8. This CDR3 spans 14 amino acids. The CDR3: CASSETGVDYEQYF. DNA of the CDR3: TGTGCCAGCAGCGAAACAGGGGTCGACTACGAGCAGTACTTC. Full variable domain (rest looked up from reference TRBV2 and TRBJ2-7): EPEVTQTPSHQVTQMGQEVILRCVPISNHLYFYWYRQILGQKVEFLVSFYNNEISEKSEIFDDQFSVERPDGSNFTLKIRSTKLEDSAMYFCASSETGVDYEQYFGPGTRLTVT.

The rearrangement links TRBV27 to TRBJ2-6; 10 bases match TRBD1. The CDR3 length is 17 residues. Losses at the gene ends were 4 bases for V and 0 bases for J; bases not matched to a gene: 3. In germline, CDR1 is MNHEY, CDR2 SMNVEV (reference sequence). CDR3 amino acids: CASSWTGGPSGANVLTF. The CDR3, as DNA: TGTGCCAGCAGTTGGACAGGGGGACCCTCTGGGGCCAACGTCCTGACTTTC.

V is TRBV7-9 and J is TRBJ2-7; the D gene could be TRBD1 or TRBD2 (5 bases each). Trimming cost V 3 bases and J 4 bases, with 7 bases left between them. Germline lookup yields CDR1 SEHNR and CDR2 FQNEAQ (reference sequence). The CDR3 runs to 12 residues. CDR3 bases: TGTGCCAGCAGCTTGGGGACGTACGAGCAGTACTTC. This codes for CASSLGTYEQYF.

The rearrangement links TRBV27 to TRBJ2-3; TRBD1 aligns across 7 bases. The CDR3 is made up of 14 amino acids. With 4 bases clipped from V and 4 bases from J, the junction kept 5 bases outside the gene matches. Per the germline V gene, CDR1 is MNHEY and CDR2 is SMNVEV (reference sequence). The DNA for the CDR3 is TGTGCCAGCAGTTCTCGACAGGGCTCAGATACGCAGTATTTT. It translates to CASSSRQGSDTQYF.

V gene TRBV25-1 combines with J gene TRBJ1-1; D possibly corresponds to TRBD1 (6 bases). This CDR3 has 15 amino acids. Germline assignment: CDR1 MGHDK and CDR2 SYGVNS. V was trimmed by 6 bases and J by 5 bases, leaving 19 bases between them. DNA for the CDR3: TGTGCCAGCAGCGAGACAGTTTTAGGGGGAACTGAAGCTTTCTTT. Protein: CASSETVLGGTEAFF. Full variable domain (missing parts from reference TRBV25-1 and TRBJ1-1): EADIYQTPRYLVIGTGKKITLECSQTMGHDKMYWYQQDPGMELHLIHYSYGVNSTEKGDLSSESTVSRIRTEHFPLTLESARPSHTSQYLCASSETVLGGTEAFFGQGTRLTVV.

The chain couples TRBV6-5 to TRBJ2-3, with D possibly being TRBD1 (6 bases). The CDR3 runs to 13 residues. V dropped 10 bases and J dropped 0 bases, with 11 bases sitting between them. Germline V lookup: CDR1 MNHEY, CDR2 SVGAGI. This CDR3 reads CATKGDSTDTQYF. The CDR3 nucleotides are TGTGCCACCAAGGGGGATAGCACAGATACGCAGTATTTT.